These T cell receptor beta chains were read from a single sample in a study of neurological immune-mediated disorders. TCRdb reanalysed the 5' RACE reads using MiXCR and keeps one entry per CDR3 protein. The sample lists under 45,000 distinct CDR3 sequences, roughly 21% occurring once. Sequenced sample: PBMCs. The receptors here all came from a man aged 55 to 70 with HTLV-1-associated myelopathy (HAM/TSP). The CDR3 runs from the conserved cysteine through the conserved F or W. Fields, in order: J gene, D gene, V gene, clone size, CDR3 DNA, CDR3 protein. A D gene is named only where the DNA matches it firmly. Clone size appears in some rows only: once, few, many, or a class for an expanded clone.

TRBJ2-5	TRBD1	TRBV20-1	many	TGCAGTGCTAGAAGGGACAGCACCCAAGAGACCCAGTACTTC	CSARRDSTQETQYF
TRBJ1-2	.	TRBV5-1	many	TGCGCCACCTCTGGCGGCGATGGCTACACCTTC	CATSGGDGYTF
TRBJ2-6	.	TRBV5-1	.	TGCCCCAGCAGCTTGGCCGGGAACACCAGGAGCTCTGGGGCCAACGTCCTGATTTTC	CPSSLAGNTRSSGANVLIF
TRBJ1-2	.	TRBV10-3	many	TGTGCCATCAACCAGGGGAGGGCGGACTATGGCTACACCTTC	CAINQGRADYGYTF
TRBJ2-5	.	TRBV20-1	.	TGCAGTGCTAGATCGGAGGGGGGGGCCCCTCGAACCCAGTACTTC	CSARSEGGAPRTQYF
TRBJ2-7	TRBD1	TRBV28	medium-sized	TGTGCCAGCAGGCCCTCGGGACAGGGGTCCTACGAGCAGTACTTC	CASRPSGQGSYEQYF
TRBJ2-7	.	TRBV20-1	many	TGCAGTGCCGGGGGAGGAGGCTCATACGAGCAGTACTTC	CSAGGGGSYEQYF
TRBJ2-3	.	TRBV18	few	TGTGCCAGCTCACCAGACGGGGGGCTGGAAGATACGCAGTATTTT	CASSPDGGLEDTQYF
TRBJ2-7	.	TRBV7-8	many	TGTGCCAGCAGCCCCTCAGGTGTCCCCCACGAGCAGTACTTC	CASSPSGVPHEQYF
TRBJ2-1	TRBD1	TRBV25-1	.	TGTGCCACCCGGGACAGGTTATTGGGTGAGCAGTTCTTC	CATRDRLLGEQFF
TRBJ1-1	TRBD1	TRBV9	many	TGTGCCAGCAGCGTAGAGCCGGGACAGGGGAACACTGAAGCTTTCTTT	CASSVEPGQGNTEAFF
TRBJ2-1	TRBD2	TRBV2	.	TGTGCCAGCAACCCCAGCGCTAGCGGGGTTTACAATGAGCAGTTCTTC	CASNPSASGVYNEQFF
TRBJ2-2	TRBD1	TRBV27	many	TGTGCCACCTCCGGGACAGGGGACACCGGGGAGCTGTTTTTT	CATSGTGDTGELFF
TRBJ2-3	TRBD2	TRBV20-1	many	TGCAGTGCTCTCGGGACTAGCGGGAGAGATACGCAGTATTTT	CSALGTSGRDTQYF
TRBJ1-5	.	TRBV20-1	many	TGCAGTGCTATTAAGGACAGCAATCAGCCCCAGCATTTT	CSAIKDSNQPQHF
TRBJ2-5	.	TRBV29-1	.	TGCAGCGTTGAAAACTGGCAGGCAGGGGGGAAAGAGACCCAGTACTTC	CSVENWQAGGKETQYF
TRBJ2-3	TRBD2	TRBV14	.	TGTGCCAGCAGCCTCGTCCTAGCGGGGGGGATTAATACGCAGTATTTT	CASSLVLAGGINTQYF
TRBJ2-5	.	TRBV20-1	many	TGCAGTGCTCTAGGGGCGAGACAAGAGACCCAGTACTTC	CSALGARQETQYF
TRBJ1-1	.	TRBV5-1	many	TGCGCCAGCAGCGAAGGAGACAGGAACACTGAAGCTTTCTTT	CASSEGDRNTEAFF
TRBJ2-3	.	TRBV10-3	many	TGTGCCATCAGTGAGTCGCGCCTGTTGGGGACTCAAGATACGCAGTATTTT	CAISESRLLGTQDTQYF
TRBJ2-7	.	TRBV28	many	TGTGCCAGCAGTACCCCGTCCTACGAGCAGTACTTC	CASSTPSYEQYF
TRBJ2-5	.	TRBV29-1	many	TGCAGCTTCGAGGGCAGGGAGGTTAGAGAGACCCAGTACTTC	CSFEGREVRETQYF
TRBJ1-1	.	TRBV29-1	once	TGTAGCGTTGCCAGGTACAACACTGAAGCTTTCTTT	CSVARYNTEAFF
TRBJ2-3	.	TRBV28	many	TGTGCCAGCAGTACTCCCACGGATACGCAGTATTTT	CASSTPTDTQYF
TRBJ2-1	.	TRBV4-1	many	TGCGCCAGCAGCCAAGGGGTGACCTCGGTTTTCAATGAGCAGTTCTTC	CASSQGVTSVFNEQFF
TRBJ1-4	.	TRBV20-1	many	TGCAGTGCTAGGGGGGGTGAAAAACTGTTTTTT	CSARGGEKLFF
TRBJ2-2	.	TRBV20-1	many	TGCAGTGCTAGTCCTTCGAACACCGGGGAGCTGTTTTTT	CSASPSNTGELFF
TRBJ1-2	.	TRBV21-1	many	TGTGCCAGCAGCAGCTTGACAGGGGTCGCCAGGTGCACCTTC	CASSSLTGVARCTF
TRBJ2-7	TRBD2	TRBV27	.	TGTGCCAGCACGCCTAGCGGGGCCCACGAGCAGTACTTC	CASTPSGAHEQYF
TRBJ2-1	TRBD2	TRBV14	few	TGTGCCAGCAGCGACCAAACTAGCGGGAGTTTCAATGAGCAGTTCTTC	CASSDQTSGSFNEQFF
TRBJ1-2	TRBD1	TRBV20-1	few	TGCAGTTCTTGGAGGACAGGGACCTATGGCTACACCTTC	CSSWRTGTYGYTF
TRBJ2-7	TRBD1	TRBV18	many	TGTGCCAGCTCACGAGACAGGGAACCCTACGAGCAGTACTTC	CASSRDREPYEQYF
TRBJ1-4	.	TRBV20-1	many	TGCAGTGCTAATGGTCCTCTTAGGGAAAAACTGTTTTTT	CSANGPLREKLFF
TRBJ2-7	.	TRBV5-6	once	TGTGCCAGCAGCTTGTTCCGGGTGAGGTCCTACGAGCAGTACTTC	CASSLFRVRSYEQYF
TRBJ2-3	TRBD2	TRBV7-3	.	TGTGCCAGCAGCTTAACACCAGCGGGGTTCTCAGATACGCAGTATTTT	CASSLTPAGFSDTQYF
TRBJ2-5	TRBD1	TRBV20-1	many	TGCAGTGCTAGAGGGGACCCACAGGGGCAAGAGACCCAGTACTTC	CSARGDPQGQETQYF
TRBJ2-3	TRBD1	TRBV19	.	TGTGCCAGTGCCAACAGGGACAGGGGGCGAGCAGATACGCAGTATTTT	CASANRDRGRADTQYF
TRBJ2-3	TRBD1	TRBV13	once	TGTGCCAGCAGCCCAATAAATTCCGGGACAGGTGGGACGTATACGCAGTATTTT	CASSPINSGTGGTYTQYF
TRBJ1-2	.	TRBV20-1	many	TGCAGTGCTAGAGATAACAGAAACTATGGCTACACCTTC	CSARDNRNYGYTF
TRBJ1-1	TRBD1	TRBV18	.	TGTGCCAGCTCACCAGGACAGGGGCTAGCTGAAGCTTTCTTT	CASSPGQGLAEAFF
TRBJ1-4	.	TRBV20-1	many	TGCAGTGCTAGCCAGGGAACTAATGAAAAACTGTTTTTT	CSASQGTNEKLFF
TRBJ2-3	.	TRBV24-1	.	TGTGCCACCAGTGATCCCATTTCGGACACAGATACGCAGTATTTT	CATSDPISDTDTQYF
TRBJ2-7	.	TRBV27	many	TGTGCCAGCAGTTCGCCGGGACGCCTTGCCGAGCAGTACTTC	CASSSPGRLAEQYF
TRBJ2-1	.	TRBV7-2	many	TGTGCCAGCAGCTCTAGGGGGATTGAGCAGTTCTTC	CASSSRGIEQFF
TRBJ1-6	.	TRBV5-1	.	TGCACCAGCAGCTCCGGGCGGGGGGCTCCAGAATCACCCCTCCACTTT	CTSSSGRGAPESPLHF
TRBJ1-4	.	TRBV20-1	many	TGCAGTGCTAGAGAAGGTAGCACTAATGAAAAACTGTTTTTT	CSAREGSTNEKLFF
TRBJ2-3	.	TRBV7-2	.	TGTGCCAGCAGCCCGTACACAGATACGCAGTATTTT	CASSPYTDTQYF
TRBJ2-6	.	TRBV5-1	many	TGCGCCAGCAGCTTGGCCGTAACTGGGGCCAACGTCCTGACTTTC	CASSLAVTGANVLTF
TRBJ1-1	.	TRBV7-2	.	TGTGCCAGCAGCTTGTCGGGGGGCACTGAAGCTTTCTTT	CASSLSGGTEAFF
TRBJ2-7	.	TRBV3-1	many	TGTGCCAGCAGCCTGGGGGACCAAGGCAATTTCCAGCAGTACTTC	CASSLGDQGNFQQYF